The rows below give T cell receptor beta chains drawn from one sample of a study of cytomegalovirus exposure and HLA in healthy donors. The table came from immunoSEQ multiplex PCR; TCRdb's copy has only in-frame clones and leaves some out. The repertoire has some 200,000 clones, roughly 68% of them found once; the top ten carry about 3%. Source material: PBMCs. These receptors were collected from a man aged 40-50 years in good health and CMV-seropositive. The CDR3 runs from the conserved cysteine through the conserved F or W. Each record gives: clone size, D gene, J gene, V gene, CDR3 DNA, CDR3 protein. A D gene is named only where the DNA matches it firmly. The listing skips clone size in some rows; elsewhere it reads once, few, many or a size class.

abundance: -; d_gene: TRBD1; j_gene: TRBJ1-5; v_gene: TRBV19; CDR3nt: TGTGCCAGTAGTGTGAAACAGGGGGCGCGTCAGCCCCAGCATTTT; CDR3aa: CASSVKQGARQPQHF
abundance: -; d_gene: -; j_gene: TRBJ1-2; v_gene: TRBV29-1; CDR3nt: TGCAGCGTGGGGGCGGGCTATGGCTACACCTTC; CDR3aa: CSVGAGYGYTF
abundance: -; d_gene: -; j_gene: TRBJ1-2; v_gene: TRBV4-1; CDR3nt: TGCGCCAGCAGCCAAGAAGTCAACAGCTATGGCTACACCTTC; CDR3aa: CASSQEVNSYGYTF
abundance: -; d_gene: TRBD1; j_gene: TRBJ1-5; v_gene: TRBV28; CDR3nt: TGTGCCAGCAGCGAGACAGGGGGTATTCAGCCCCAGCATTTT; CDR3aa: CASSETGGIQPQHF
abundance: -; d_gene: TRBD2; j_gene: TRBJ2-2; v_gene: TRBV6-1; CDR3nt: TGTGCCAGCACCATGACTAGCGGATACACCGGGGAGCTGTTTTTT; CDR3aa: CASTMTSGYTGELFF
abundance: -; d_gene: -; j_gene: TRBJ1-1; v_gene: TRBV5-6; CDR3nt: TGTGCCAGCAGCTGGGGGGGGAGAAACACTGAAGCTTTCTTT; CDR3aa: CASSWGGRNTEAFF
abundance: few; d_gene: -; j_gene: TRBJ2-1; v_gene: TRBV5-1; CDR3nt: TGCGCCAGCAGCCTCGGGAGGGACAGGGCCTACAATGAGCAGTTCTTC; CDR3aa: CASSLGRDRAYNEQFF
abundance: -; d_gene: -; j_gene: TRBJ1-2; v_gene: TRBV2; CDR3nt: TGTGCCAGCAGTGAAGTTCGGGAGTATGGCTACACCTTC; CDR3aa: CASSEVREYGYTF
abundance: -; d_gene: TRBD2; j_gene: TRBJ2-7; v_gene: TRBV14; CDR3nt: TGTGCCAGCAGCCGCCGGGAGGGACCCAAAGCACCGTTATTC; CDR3aa: CASSRREGPKAPLF
abundance: -; d_gene: TRBD2; j_gene: TRBJ2-5; v_gene: TRBV7-9; CDR3nt: TGTGCCAGCAGCTTAGTAAGCGGGGGAAGCGAGACCCAGTACTTC; CDR3aa: CASSLVSGGSETQYF
abundance: once; d_gene: TRBD2; j_gene: TRBJ2-7; v_gene: TRBV9; CDR3nt: TGTGCCAGCAGCGTAGGGCTAGCGGGGACCTACGAGCAGTACTTC; CDR3aa: CASSVGLAGTYEQYF
abundance: few; d_gene: TRBD2; j_gene: TRBJ2-2; v_gene: TRBV7-9; CDR3nt: TGTTCCAGCAGCTTCGGACTAGCGGGGGGTAACACCGGGGAGCTGTTTTTT; CDR3aa: CSSSFGLAGGNTGELFF
abundance: -; d_gene: -; j_gene: TRBJ2-3; v_gene: TRBV7-3; CDR3nt: TGTGCCAGCAGCCTCCAGAGCGCCAGCACAGATACGCAGTATTTT; CDR3aa: CASSLQSASTDTQYF
abundance: -; d_gene: TRBD1; j_gene: TRBJ1-1; v_gene: TRBV19; CDR3nt: TGTGCCAGTAATATAGGACAGGGAGGCACTGAAGCTTTCTTT; CDR3aa: CASNIGQGGTEAFF
abundance: -; d_gene: TRBD1; j_gene: TRBJ1-1; v_gene: TRBV19; CDR3nt: TGTGCCAGTAGGGGACAGATGAACACTGAAGCTTTCTTT; CDR3aa: CASRGQMNTEAFF
abundance: -; d_gene: -; j_gene: TRBJ1-6; v_gene: TRBV7-8; CDR3nt: TGTGCCAGCGCGGACACGACGAATTCACCCCTCCACTTT; CDR3aa: CASADTTNSPLHF
abundance: -; d_gene: -; j_gene: TRBJ1-1; v_gene: TRBV28; CDR3nt: TGTGCCAGCAGTCCCGGATGGGGGCCAAACACTGAAGCTTTCTTT; CDR3aa: CASSPGWGPNTEAFF
abundance: -; d_gene: -; j_gene: TRBJ2-2; v_gene: TRBV19; CDR3nt: TGTGCCAGTAGTATGGAGGGGCCTTCCTTTTCGAACACCGGGGAGCTGTTTTTT; CDR3aa: CASSMEGPSFSNTGELFF
abundance: -; d_gene: -; j_gene: TRBJ2-3; v_gene: TRBV11-2; CDR3nt: TGTGCCAGCAGCTTAGATCACGCAGGGGGCACAGATACGCAGTATTTT; CDR3aa: CASSLDHAGGTDTQYF
abundance: -; d_gene: -; j_gene: TRBJ1-6; v_gene: TRBV6-1; CDR3nt: TGTGCTGCTTCGGGGACTTATAATTCACCCCTCCACTTT; CDR3aa: CAASGTYNSPLHF
abundance: -; d_gene: TRBD2; j_gene: TRBJ2-5; v_gene: TRBV28; CDR3nt: TGTGCCAGCAGTTTTAGCTTTGGGGGGGGACCTCAAGAGACCCAGTACTTC; CDR3aa: CASSFSFGGGPQETQYF
abundance: -; d_gene: TRBD1; j_gene: TRBJ1-6; v_gene: TRBV10-3; CDR3nt: TGTGCCATCAGTGACCTCCAGACAGGGTTGGTAGGTTCACCCCTCCACTTT; CDR3aa: CAISDLQTGLVGSPLHF
abundance: -; d_gene: TRBD1; j_gene: TRBJ2-7; v_gene: TRBV6-5; CDR3nt: TGTGCCAGCAGCCAGGACAGGGCATACGAGCAGTACTTC; CDR3aa: CASSQDRAYEQYF
abundance: -; d_gene: -; j_gene: TRBJ2-7; v_gene: TRBV7-9; CDR3nt: TGTGCCAGCAGCCCCCGTGACTTTTACGAGCAGTACTTC; CDR3aa: CASSPRDFYEQYF
abundance: -; d_gene: TRBD1; j_gene: TRBJ1-1; v_gene: TRBV5-6; CDR3nt: TGTGCCAGCAGCTTTGACAGGGGGGCGGTTAACACTGAAGCTTTCTTT; CDR3aa: CASSFDRGAVNTEAFF
abundance: -; d_gene: -; j_gene: TRBJ2-1; v_gene: TRBV5-1; CDR3nt: TGCGCCAGCAGCATGACATCAGCCTACAATGAGCAGTTCTTC; CDR3aa: CASSMTSAYNEQFF
abundance: -; d_gene: TRBD1; j_gene: TRBJ1-2; v_gene: TRBV4-3; CDR3nt: TGCGCCAGCAGCCAGCACAGGGGGGTAGCGCACTATGGCTACACCTTC; CDR3aa: CASSQHRGVAHYGYTF
abundance: once; d_gene: TRBD2; j_gene: TRBJ2-5; v_gene: TRBV4-1; CDR3nt: TGCGCCAGCAGCCAGGGAGCGGGGGGTCCCCCGGGGTACTTC; CDR3aa: CASSQGAGGPPGYF
abundance: once; d_gene: -; j_gene: TRBJ2-5; v_gene: TRBV11-2; CDR3nt: TGTGCCAGCAGCTTAACAATGGTGTACCAAGAGACCCAGTACTTC; CDR3aa: CASSLTMVYQETQYF
abundance: -; d_gene: TRBD1; j_gene: TRBJ1-1; v_gene: TRBV13; CDR3nt: TGTGCCAGCAGCTTAGGGGGGACAGGGAAGTACGATGAAGCTTTCTTT; CDR3aa: CASSLGGTGKYDEAFF
abundance: -; d_gene: TRBD2; j_gene: TRBJ2-1; v_gene: TRBV7-3; CDR3nt: TGTGCCAGCAGCTTTCGTAGCGGGGGGCCTGTTTTCTTC; CDR3aa: CASSFRSGGPVFF
abundance: -; d_gene: -; j_gene: TRBJ2-3; v_gene: TRBV11-3; CDR3nt: TGTGCCAGCAGCTTGTTTTCGGACTCCACTGAGCAGTATTTT; CDR3aa: CASSLFSDSTEQYF
abundance: -; d_gene: TRBD1; j_gene: TRBJ1-2; v_gene: TRBV28; CDR3nt: TGTGCCAGCAGGGCCCGGGACAGCCCTCATTCTTTCTATGGCTACACCTTC; CDR3aa: CASRARDSPHSFYGYTF
abundance: -; d_gene: TRBD1; j_gene: TRBJ2-7; v_gene: TRBV29-1; CDR3nt: TGCAGCGTTCACAGGGGCCCCTACGAGCAGTACTTC; CDR3aa: CSVHRGPYEQYF
abundance: -; d_gene: -; j_gene: TRBJ2-5; v_gene: TRBV7-2; CDR3nt: TGTGCCAGCAGCTTAGTCAAGGGGGGGGCGGGAGAGACCCAGTACTTC; CDR3aa: CASSLVKGGAGETQYF
abundance: few; d_gene: -; j_gene: TRBJ2-5; v_gene: TRBV9; CDR3nt: TGTGCCAGCAGCGCCGAAGAGACCCAGTACTTC; CDR3aa: CASSAEETQYF
abundance: once; d_gene: -; j_gene: TRBJ1-1; v_gene: TRBV27; CDR3nt: TGTGCCAGCAGTTTAAGTCCAGGGTTAACTGAAGCTTTCTTT; CDR3aa: CASSLSPGLTEAFF
abundance: -; d_gene: -; j_gene: TRBJ2-3; v_gene: TRBV7-9; CDR3nt: TGTGCCAGCAGCCCCCCCAATGGCGATACGCAGTATTTT; CDR3aa: CASSPPNGDTQYF
abundance: -; d_gene: -; j_gene: TRBJ1-5; v_gene: TRBV4-1; CDR3nt: TGCGCCAGCAGCCTGGGCGGGGGGTACCCCCAGCATTTT; CDR3aa: CASSLGGGYPQHF
abundance: -; d_gene: TRBD1; j_gene: TRBJ2-2; v_gene: TRBV7-9; CDR3nt: TGTGCCAGCAGCCGTCAGGGGGCAATGAACACCGGGGAGCTGTTTTTT; CDR3aa: CASSRQGAMNTGELFF
abundance: -; d_gene: TRBD1; j_gene: TRBJ1-1; v_gene: TRBV5-6; CDR3nt: TGTGCCAGCAGCCAACCAGGGGGCCGGTCGAACACTGAAGCTTTCTTT; CDR3aa: CASSQPGGRSNTEAFF
abundance: -; d_gene: -; j_gene: TRBJ2-7; v_gene: TRBV29-1; CDR3nt: TGCAGCGTTGAAGACAGGGGCGGCTCCTACGAGCAGTACTTC; CDR3aa: CSVEDRGGSYEQYF
abundance: -; d_gene: TRBD2; j_gene: TRBJ2-1; v_gene: TRBV4-2; CDR3nt: TGTGCCAGCAGCCAAGGTTCCGCGGGGGGTCAGAATGAGCAGTTCTTC; CDR3aa: CASSQGSAGGQNEQFF
abundance: few; d_gene: -; j_gene: TRBJ2-7; v_gene: TRBV6-5; CDR3nt: TGTGCCAGCAGGGCGGACAGAACTAAATACGAGCAGTACTTC; CDR3aa: CASRADRTKYEQYF
abundance: -; d_gene: -; j_gene: TRBJ2-3; v_gene: TRBV19; CDR3nt: TGTGCCAGTAGTATAGGTACCGGCGGGTCGAGCACAGATACGCAGTATTTT; CDR3aa: CASSIGTGGSSTDTQYF
abundance: -; d_gene: -; j_gene: TRBJ2-1; v_gene: TRBV29-1; CDR3nt: TGCAGCGTTGAATTCTCAGGGGCCAGCTCCTACAATGAGCAGTTCTTC; CDR3aa: CSVEFSGASSYNEQFF
abundance: -; d_gene: TRBD1; j_gene: TRBJ1-2; v_gene: TRBV27; CDR3nt: TGTGCCAGCAGTACTACCGGGACAGGGGGCTATGGCTACACCTTC; CDR3aa: CASSTTGTGGYGYTF
abundance: -; d_gene: -; j_gene: TRBJ1-5; v_gene: TRBV15; CDR3nt: TGTGCCACCAGCAGAGGATCCCCCGGGGTACCCTATGGAGTTAGCAATCAGCCCCAGCATTTT; CDR3aa: CATSRGSPGVPYGVSNQPQHF
abundance: -; d_gene: TRBD2; j_gene: TRBJ2-7; v_gene: TRBV7-2; CDR3nt: TGTGCCAGCAGCTTCTTCGGGGGGGCAGGCGAGCAGTACTTC; CDR3aa: CASSFFGGAGEQYF
abundance: few; d_gene: TRBD1; j_gene: TRBJ1-1; v_gene: TRBV4-1; CDR3nt: TGCGCCAGCAGCCAGGGACAGTTCGCCAGGGACACTGAAGCTTTCTTT; CDR3aa: CASSQGQFARDTEAFF
abundance: -; d_gene: -; j_gene: TRBJ2-2; v_gene: TRBV6-1; CDR3nt: TGTGCCAGCAGTGAAGACACCAACACCGGGGAGCTGTTTTTT; CDR3aa: CASSEDTNTGELFF
abundance: -; d_gene: TRBD2; j_gene: TRBJ2-1; v_gene: TRBV7-3; CDR3nt: TGTGCCAGCAGCCGGACTAGCGGGGGCAGGGGCTCCTACAATGAGCAGTTCTTC; CDR3aa: CASSRTSGGRGSYNEQFF
abundance: once; d_gene: -; j_gene: TRBJ2-1; v_gene: TRBV7-9; CDR3nt: TGTGCCAGCAGTTTTTATATCCCGCCGGACTTCAATGAGCAGTTCTTC; CDR3aa: CASSFYIPPDFNEQFF
abundance: -; d_gene: TRBD1; j_gene: TRBJ2-7; v_gene: TRBV7-6; CDR3nt: TGTGCCAGCAGCTTAGAGGGACAGGGCCACGAGCAGTACTTC; CDR3aa: CASSLEGQGHEQYF
abundance: -; d_gene: -; j_gene: TRBJ2-5; v_gene: TRBV5-1; CDR3nt: TGCGCCAGCAGCTCCGGCGGAGGGATGGGAGTGGAGACCCAGTACTTC; CDR3aa: CASSSGGGMGVETQYF